These T cell receptor beta chains were read from a single sample in a study of T-cell memory formation after mild COVID-19. Via MiXCR, TCRdb re-called the 5' RACE reads, giving one row per CDR3 protein. This sample carries about 320,000 distinct CDR3 sequences, around an eighth of them seen once, and the ten largest clones take 20% to 25%. The sample consisted of PBMCs or a T cell subset sorted from them (not recorded which). The source is a man aged 18-30 years who had mild COVID-19 (a few samples of this study predate the infection). Cell type and time point are not known. Each CDR3 is given with its conserved first and last residue. D genes are given only for firm matches. Clone size appears in some rows only: once, few, many, or a class for an expanded clone.

>-|TRBJ2-5|-|TRBV7-2
TGTGCCAGCAGATGGGACCCCCACGAGACCCAGTACTTC
CASRWDPHETQYF
>-|TRBJ2-5|-|TRBV28
TGTGCCAGCAGTTTGTGGGAAGAGACCCAGTACTTC
CASSLWEETQYF
>-|TRBJ2-2|-|TRBV6-6
TGTGCCAGCAGTTACAGTAACAGACCCACCGGGGAGCTGTTTTTT
CASSYSNRPTGELFF
>-|TRBJ1-2|few|TRBV7-9
TGTGCCAGCAGCTCAGGGGCGCCTTTCGGCTACACCTTC
CASSSGAPFGYTF
>TRBD1|TRBJ2-7|-|TRBV7-9
TGTGCCAGCAGCCTGGGGACAGGGCTCCACGAGCAGTACTTC
CASSLGTGLHEQYF
>-|TRBJ2-5|many|TRBV29-1
TGCAGCGTTGATTATTCGGAAGAGACCCAGTACTTC
CSVDYSEETQYF
>-|TRBJ1-2|few|TRBV12-3/TRBV12-4
TGTGCCAGCGGATTACGCAGAATAACTAACTATGGCTACACCTTC
CASGLRRITNYGYTF
>-|TRBJ2-1|few|TRBV7-8
TGTGCCAGCAGCTTAAGATCTGGGGGCCGAGATGAGCAGTTCTTC
CASSLRSGGRDEQFF
>TRBD2|TRBJ2-1|many|TRBV5-1
TGCGCCAGCAGCTTGAGCGGGGACGAGGCCGGTGAGCAGTTCTTC
CASSLSGDEAGEQFF
>-|TRBJ1-1|-|TRBV20-1
TGCAGTGCTAATCTACTCACTGAAGCTTTCTTT
CSANLLTEAFF
>-|TRBJ2-2|-|TRBV3-1
TGTGCCAGCAGCTCCGTTGTAAGGGCCGCCGGGGAGCTGTTTTTT
CASSSVVRAAGELFF
>TRBD1|TRBJ1-2|-|TRBV19
TGTGCCAGTAGCCCGGGACAGGGAAGCGGCTACACCTTC
CASSPGQGSGYTF
>-|TRBJ1-2|-|TRBV30
TGTGCCTGGAGTGTATGGGGCAGTGAAGGCTACACCTTC
CAWSVWGSEGYTF
>-|TRBJ1-1|few|TRBV25-1
TGTGCCAGCAGTGAATATGAAGGGGAAGCTTTCTTT
CASSEYEGEAFF
>-|TRBJ2-4|few|TRBV12-3/TRBV12-4
TGTGCCAGCAGTCCCAGGACGGGCTTTACCAAAAACATTCAGTACTTC
CASSPRTGFTKNIQYF
>TRBD1|TRBJ2-3|many|TRBV5-1
TGCGCCAGCAGCTGGGGGGCCGGGACAGGGTCATCCGATACGCAGTATTTT
CASSWGAGTGSSDTQYF
>-|TRBJ1-1|-|TRBV3-1
TGTGCCAGCAGCCTGGACTCCGCACCCCAAGCTTTCTTT
CASSLDSAPQAFF
>-|TRBJ1-3|few|TRBV6-6
TGTGCCAGCAGTGAGGCCGAGGGTCAAGGAAACACCATATATTTT
CASSEAEGQGNTIYF
>-|TRBJ2-3|few|TRBV7-8
TGTGCCAGCAGCTGGTTGCGGGGAGCAGATACGCAGTATTTT
CASSWLRGADTQYF
>-|TRBJ1-1|-|TRBV20-1
TGCAGTGCTACTGACAGAGACACTGAAGCTTTCTTT
CSATDRDTEAFF
>TRBD2|TRBJ2-3|few|TRBV14
TGTGCCAGTAGGAGACTAGCAATGGGCACAGATACGCAGTATTTT
CASRRLAMGTDTQYF
>-|TRBJ2-3|few|TRBV6-5
TGTGCCAGCAGTTACGCGGACACCCGCACAGATACGCAGTATTTT
CASSYADTRTDTQYF
>-|TRBJ2-4|-|TRBV28
TGTGCCAGCAGCCGCGGGACGACCCGAAACATTCAGTACTTC
CASSRGTTRNIQYF
>-|TRBJ1-1|few|TRBV11-3
TGTGCCAGCAGCTTAAGGGGCGTCGGCACTGAAGCTTTCTTT
CASSLRGVGTEAFF
>TRBD1|TRBJ1-1|-|TRBV2
TGTGCCAGCAGTAATCGAGCAGGGGGCACTGAAGCTTTCTTT
CASSNRAGGTEAFF
>TRBD1|TRBJ1-4|-|TRBV10-3
TGTGCCATCAGTGCGACAGGGATCGGTGAAAAACTGTTTTTT
CAISATGIGEKLFF
>TRBD1|TRBJ2-6|few|TRBV6-5
TGTGCCAGCAGTTACGGGTACCCGGGACAGATGTTCTCTGGGGCCAACGTCCTGACTTTC
CASSYGYPGQMFSGANVLTF
>-|TRBJ1-1|-|TRBV7-6
TGTGCCAGCAGCCCCGGGGAACACAAAGAAGCTTTCTTT
CASSPGEHKEAFF
>TRBD2|TRBJ2-5|-|TRBV5-1
TGCGCCAGCAGTGATCGGGGGGGCGAAGAGACCCAGTACTTC
CASSDRGGEETQYF
>-|TRBJ2-5|-|TRBV4-2
TGTGCCAGCAGCCAAGTTTCCCAGGGCCAAGAGACCCAGTACTTC
CASSQVSQGQETQYF
>-|TRBJ2-2|-|TRBV30
TGTGTCTGCCCGGGTCCACTGAACACCGGGGAGCTGTTTTTT
CVCPGPLNTGELFF
>-|TRBJ2-3|-|TRBV7-2
TGTGCCAGCAGCCAAAGAGGCCCCCTTAGCACAGATACGCAGTATTTT
CASSQRGPLSTDTQYF
>-|TRBJ2-1|many|TRBV9
TGTGCCAGCAGCGTAGACAGAAATGAGCAGTTCTTC
CASSVDRNEQFF
>TRBD2|TRBJ2-3|-|TRBV7-2
TGTGCAGGGACTAGCGGCACAGATACGCAGTATTTT
CAGTSGTDTQYF
>-|TRBJ2-1|few|TRBV14
TGTGCCAGCAGCCAAGATCCCCGCTACAATGAGCAGTTCTTC
CASSQDPRYNEQFF
>TRBD1|TRBJ1-2|few|TRBV12-3/TRBV12-4
TGTGCCAGCAGTGTACAGGGGGCAGGCTATGGCTACACCTTC
CASSVQGAGYGYTF
>TRBD1|TRBJ2-1|few|TRBV29-1
TGCAGCGTGAAGGGACAGGGTCGGAATGAGCAGTTCTTC
CSVKGQGRNEQFF
>-|TRBJ2-7|-|TRBV6-2/TRBV6-3
TGTGCCAGCAGGAGGTTGAGCCTCGAGCAGTACTTC
CASRRLSLEQYF
>TRBD1|TRBJ2-6|few|TRBV7-9
TGTGCCAGCAGCTTAGTGACAGGGGCTGGGGCCAACGTCCTGACTTTC
CASSLVTGAGANVLTF
>TRBD1|TRBJ1-1|few|TRBV7-2
TGTGCCAGCAGCTTAGCCGGGACAGGGGGCTGGAACACTGAAGCTTTCTTT
CASSLAGTGGWNTEAFF
>-|TRBJ1-4|few|TRBV7-9
TGTGCCAGCAGCTTAGTTGGGACAGAAAAACTGTTTTTT
CASSLVGTEKLFF
>-|TRBJ2-1|few|TRBV6-6
TGTGCCAGCAGTTACTCCGTCGTCAATGAGCAGTTCTTC
CASSYSVVNEQFF
>-|TRBJ2-5|few|TRBV20-1
TGCAGTGCTAGACACTCCCAAGAGACCCAGTACTTC
CSARHSQETQYF
>-|TRBJ2-7|few|TRBV29-1
TGCAGCGTTGAGGTGATGGCTTACGAGCAGTACTTC
CSVEVMAYEQYF
>-|TRBJ1-5|-|TRBV4-3
TGCGCCAGCAGCCAGCTCCCGGGGGTCGAGCCCCAGCATTTT
CASSQLPGVEPQHF
>-|TRBJ2-3|-|TRBV7-2
TGTGCCAGCAGCCAATATTCGACAGATACGCAGTATTTT
CASSQYSTDTQYF
>-|TRBJ2-2|few|TRBV20-1
TGCAGTGCTAGAGGGGACACGGGGGAGACCGGGGAGCTGTTTTTT
CSARGDTGETGELFF
>-|TRBJ2-1|-|TRBV6-1
TGTGCCAGCAGTGAGGTCAGGCTTCAGTTCTTC
CASSEVRLQFF
>TRBD1|TRBJ1-2|-|TRBV20-1
TGCAGTGCTACTTGGGTACCGGGAAGGGACAGGACCCCGTATGGCTACACCTTC
CSATWVPGRDRTPYGYTF
>TRBD2|TRBJ2-1|-|TRBV4-3
TGCGCCAGCAGCCAAGGGTTGACTAGCTCCAATGAGCAGTTCTTC
CASSQGLTSSNEQFF
>-|TRBJ1-6|-|TRBV6-5
TGTGCCACCTCATCTGACAGGTCTTCACCCCTCCACTTT
CATSSDRSSPLHF
>-|TRBJ1-2|-|TRBV24-1
TGTGCCACCAGTGATGCTAGGGGTCCCGGTGGCTACACCTTC
CATSDARGPGGYTF
>TRBD2|TRBJ2-5|-|TRBV7-2
TGTGCCAGCAGCTTTCAGGGCGGGGGGGCCGTTGAGACCCAGTACTTC
CASSFQGGGAVETQYF
>-|TRBJ2-3|-|TRBV5-1
TGCGCCAGCAGCTTGGCTGGTATGCCTAGCACAGATACGCAGTATTTT
CASSLAGMPSTDTQYF
>-|TRBJ2-2|few|TRBV14
TGTGCCAGCAGCCAAGTGGGCGGAGTGAACACCGGGGAGCTGTTTTTT
CASSQVGGVNTGELFF
>-|TRBJ1-2|many|TRBV12-3/TRBV12-4
TGTGCCAGCAGGGACGAGGACGGTGCTGGAGGCTACACCTTC
CASRDEDGAGGYTF
>TRBD2|TRBJ2-1|-|TRBV7-3
TGTGCCAGCAGCTCGGAACGGGAGGGCGAGCAGTTCTTC
CASSSEREGEQFF
>-|TRBJ2-5|few|TRBV7-6
TGTGCCAGCAGCTTATCGGCGGACGGAACCCAGTACTTC
CASSLSADGTQYF
>-|TRBJ1-6|few|TRBV4-1
TGCGCCAGCAGCCAAGAGGGCAGGGCGGTTTCACCCCTCCACTTT
CASSQEGRAVSPLHF
>TRBD1|TRBJ2-3|-|TRBV5-4
TGTGCCAGCAGCCCCTCTAGGACAGGGGGGGCAGATACGCAGTATTTT
CASSPSRTGGADTQYF